This TCR beta chain is from a study of CD8 T cells in ankylosing spondylitis (dated by TCRdb to 2017 to 2019). A note on the overall study: The study set out to find disease-linked TCR variants by profiling T cell receptor beta repertoires in ankylosing spondylitis patients and healthy donors. Samples of peripheral blood were taken, and for ankylosing spondylitis patients, synovial fluid was collected as well. In total, the full study cohort was made up of some 100 healthy donors and about two dozen ankylosing spondylitis patients.

The instrument was an Illumina HiSeq 2500. TCR beta libraries were prepared by quantitative 5'-RACE with molecular barcodes. Per the authors' processing: A new computational method, built on a probabilistic model of VDJ rearrangement, was used to identify disease-linked TCR variants. TCRdb trimmed the raw reads at Q25, called clones with MiXCR and kept productive beta chains. Every CDR3 protein is listed once, alongside the most common genes and DNA of its rows. Here the V and J calls rest on TCRdb's processing, not on the authors' analysis. For this sample the table gives about 800,000 distinct CDR3 sequences, of which about 12% were detected only once. The ten largest account for 0.51% of the sample. Of note for this clonotype: The antigen it binds to is not known. Per-base qualities were not stored, and no clone one base away is much larger.

The CDR3 runs 14 residues from the cysteine to the phenylalanine. Only the CDR3 region is kept as DNA, spanning 42 bases read in frame from base 1. V loses 5 bases of germline sequence and J loses 8 bases, and the interval between the two ends is 17 bases. The germline V gene sets CDR1 to MNHNS and CDR2 to SASEGT. The paper's findings and limits, for the study overall: The disease-linked clones showed a CD8+ phenotype and occurred at relatively low frequencies in peripheral blood. Some motif variants had previously been reported in the synovial fluid and blood of reactive arthritis patients, which suggests shared mechanisms of disease initiation. The disease-linked clones were reported to be significantly enriched in matched synovial fluid samples from ankylosing spondylitis patients. A TCR beta motif made up of several highly homologous amino acid variants appeared to be characteristic of blood from ankylosing spondylitis patients.

The sequence was collected from a male donor with ankylosing spondylitis. The sequence links TRBV6-1 to TRBJ2-3, with the D call perhaps TRBD1 or TRBD2, as 6 bases match in each case. Sequencing was done on a sample of blood, either unsorted or a sorted T cell fraction (not recorded which). The CDR3 loop reads CASSLELGGGTQYF. In nucleotides, the sequence is TGTGCCAGCAGTCTAGAACTCGGAGGGGGTACGCAGTATTTT.